The entry that follows covers one T cell receptor beta chain sequence. The sample holds a few counts of this clonotype. Its antigen has not been determined. No base quality values were provided; no much bigger clone lies one nucleotide off. The data were taken from a study of response to subunit inactivated influenza vaccine (dated by TCRdb to between 2017 and 2018). Regarding the research as a whole: Deep quantitative T cell receptor repertoire profiling was used in the study to track responses to a trivalent subunit inactivated influenza vaccine.

V drops 3 bases and J drops 6 bases, leaving 12 bases in between. The CDR3, cysteine through phenylalanine, is 13 amino acids long. Only the CDR3 part of the read is kept: 39 bases, read in frame from the first base. What the study reported, not specific to this receptor: According to the authors, only a limited number of new T cells may be recruited by each seasonal influenza vaccination.

The library was made by RT-PCR. Instrument used: Illumina HiSeq 2500. TCRdb itself trimmed the public reads at Q25 with fastp, ran MiXCR and retained productive beta chains. A single entry per CDR3 protein holds the most common genes and DNA from its merged rows. A total of roughly 620,000 distinct CDR3 sequences appear in this sample, around 11% of them only once. Together, the top ten hold approximately 10% of the sample. These data were also reused for a study on T cells expressing NK-cell markers. As the second study states: TCR beta cDNA libraries were made by 5'RACE template switching that added a universal primer site and unique molecular identifiers. In sorted CD3+CD56+NKG2C+, CD3+CD56+NKG2C- and CD3+CD56-NKG2C+ T-cell subsets from several donors, TCR beta-chain repertoires were profiled. Among the eight sequenced donors, seven were HCMV-seropositive and one was HCMV-seronegative. To restrict sorting to alphabetaTCR-expressing T cells, an anti-gammadeltaTCR antibody was added in several experiments. In over five donors, the dominant CD3+CD56+NKG2C+ clonotypes were found to rank among the top 10 CD8+ clonotypes and to make up about 1.0-7.5% of CD8+ T cells. Those dominant clonotypes were again the most abundant among CD3+CD56-NKG2C+ cells in a few donors, at about 28.3-65%. It remained unclear whether the expanded NKG2C-expressing T cell clones were specific for HCMV antigens. The study sequenced eight donors, all healthy volunteers chosen at random: three men and five women. HCMV serostatus was determined by detecting HCMV-specific IgG in serum with a commercial ELISA kit. Ficoll density gradient centrifugation was used to isolate peripheral blood mononuclear cells from blood. Bulk peripheral blood T-cell repertoires were additionally sequenced from unsorted PBMC for over 5 donors. Synthesis of cDNA was primed from the TCR beta constant segment and was followed by two consecutive PCR amplification steps. Libraries were sequenced as 2 x 150 bp reads on Illumina HiSeq 2000/2500, MiSeq or NextSeq. MIGEC was used to demultiplex reads and group reads by UMI, and MiTCR was used to assemble and quantify clonotypes. Only TCR cDNA sequences supported by at least two reads were kept to exclude erroneous sequences. The tcR package was used for downstream repertoire analysis, and clonotypes were matched across fractions by CDR3 nucleotide sequence plus V segment. VDJmatch was used to annotate antigen specificity against VDJdb, with one amino acid substitution in CDR3 permitted.

The material sequenced was PBMCs from blood, taken on the day of vaccination. The source of this sequence is a man aged 50-60 years who received an inactivated influenza vaccine. Donor details come from another sample of the same person, matched by shared clones. Recombination linked TRBV12-3 or TRBV12-4 to TRBJ2-7; TRBD1 is a weak D gene call, 6 bases matching. Here the CDR3 is given as CASSFRGGGEQYF. Here is the DNA: TGTGCCAGCAGTTTCCGTGGGGGCGGCGAGCAGTACTTC.